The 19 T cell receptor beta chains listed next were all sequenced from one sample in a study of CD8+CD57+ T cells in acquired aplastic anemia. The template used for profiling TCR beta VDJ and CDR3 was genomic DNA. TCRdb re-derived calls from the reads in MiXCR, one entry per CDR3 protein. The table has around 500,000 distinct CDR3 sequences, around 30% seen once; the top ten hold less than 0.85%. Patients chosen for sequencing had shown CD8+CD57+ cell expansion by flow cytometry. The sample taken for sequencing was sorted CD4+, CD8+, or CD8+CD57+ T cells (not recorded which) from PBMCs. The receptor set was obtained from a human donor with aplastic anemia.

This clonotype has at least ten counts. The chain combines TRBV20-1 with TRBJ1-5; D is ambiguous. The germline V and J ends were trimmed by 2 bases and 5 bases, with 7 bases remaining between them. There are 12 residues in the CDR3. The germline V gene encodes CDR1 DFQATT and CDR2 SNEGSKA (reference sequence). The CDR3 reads CSARSGDQPQHF. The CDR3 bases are TGCAGTGCTAGATCTGGTGATCAGCCCCAGCATTTT.

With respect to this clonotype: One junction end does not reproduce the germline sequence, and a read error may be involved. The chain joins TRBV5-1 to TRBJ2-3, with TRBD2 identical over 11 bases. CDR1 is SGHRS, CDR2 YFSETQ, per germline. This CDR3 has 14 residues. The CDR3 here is CASSPSGGTDAQYF. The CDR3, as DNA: TGCGCCAGCAGCCCTAGCGGGGGGACAGATGCGCAGTATTTT.

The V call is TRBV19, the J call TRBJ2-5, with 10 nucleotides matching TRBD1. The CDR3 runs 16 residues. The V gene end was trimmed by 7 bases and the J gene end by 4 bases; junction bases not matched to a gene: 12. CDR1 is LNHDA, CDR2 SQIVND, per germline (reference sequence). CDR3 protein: CASMVVGTGVGETQYF. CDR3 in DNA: TGTGCCAGTATGGTTGTCGGGACAGGGGTTGGAGAGACCCAGTACTTC.

The chain's CDR3 is CASSLDNSSPLHF. In DNA, the CDR3 is TGTGCCAGCAGTTTAGACAATAGTTCACCCCTCCACTTT. The chain employs TRBV12-3 or TRBV12-4 and TRBJ1-6, with D uncertain. The CDR3 sequence is 13 residues long. The V and J ends lost 1 base and 9 bases respectively, with 7 bases between them.

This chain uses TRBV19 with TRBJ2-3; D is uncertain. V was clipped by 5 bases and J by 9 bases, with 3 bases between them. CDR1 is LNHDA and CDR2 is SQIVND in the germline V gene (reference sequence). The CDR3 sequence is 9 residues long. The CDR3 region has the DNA TGTGCCAGTAGTTCAACGCAGTATTTT. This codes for CASSSTQYF.

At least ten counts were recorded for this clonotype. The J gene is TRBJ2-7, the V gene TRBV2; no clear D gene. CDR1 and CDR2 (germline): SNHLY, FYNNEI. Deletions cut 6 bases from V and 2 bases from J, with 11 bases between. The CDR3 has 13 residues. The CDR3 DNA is TGTGCCAGCAGCACCACCCTCACCTACGAGCAGTACTTC. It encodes CASSTTLTYEQYF.

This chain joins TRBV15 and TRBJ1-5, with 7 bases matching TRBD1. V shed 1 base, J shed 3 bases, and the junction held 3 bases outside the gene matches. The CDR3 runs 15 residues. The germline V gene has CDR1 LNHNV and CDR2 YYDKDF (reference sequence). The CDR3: CATSRVGQANQPQHF. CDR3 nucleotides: TGTGCCACCAGCAGAGTAGGACAGGCCAATCAGCCCCAGCATTTT.

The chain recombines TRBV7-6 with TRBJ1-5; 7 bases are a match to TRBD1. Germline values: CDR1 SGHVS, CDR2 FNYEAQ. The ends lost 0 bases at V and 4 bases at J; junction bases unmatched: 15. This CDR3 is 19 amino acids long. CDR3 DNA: TGTGCCAGCAGCTTAGCGAGGAGGGAACAGGGGCAGATGAATCAGCCCCAGCATTTT. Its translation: CASSLARREQGQMNQPQHF.

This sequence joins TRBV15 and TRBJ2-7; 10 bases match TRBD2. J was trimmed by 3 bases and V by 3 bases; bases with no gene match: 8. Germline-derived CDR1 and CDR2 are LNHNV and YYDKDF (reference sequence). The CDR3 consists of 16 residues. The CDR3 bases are TGTGCCACCAGCAGCCCTCTAGCGGGGGCGGACTACGAGCAGTACTTC. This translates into CATSSPLAGADYEQYF.

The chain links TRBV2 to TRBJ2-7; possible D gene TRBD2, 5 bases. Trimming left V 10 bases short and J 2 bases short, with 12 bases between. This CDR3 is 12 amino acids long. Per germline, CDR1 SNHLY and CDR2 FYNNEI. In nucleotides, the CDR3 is TGTGCCACCTCCCGGGATACCTACGAGCAGTACTTC. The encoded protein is CATSRDTYEQYF.

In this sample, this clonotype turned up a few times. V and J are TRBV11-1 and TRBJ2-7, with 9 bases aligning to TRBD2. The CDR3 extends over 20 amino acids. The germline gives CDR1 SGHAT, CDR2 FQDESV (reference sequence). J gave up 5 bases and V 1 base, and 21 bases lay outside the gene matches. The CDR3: CASSLVRKLGGASGKNEQYF. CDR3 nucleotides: TGTGCCAGCAGCTTAGTCCGTAAGCTCGGAGGGGCTAGCGGGAAGAACGAGCAGTACTTC.

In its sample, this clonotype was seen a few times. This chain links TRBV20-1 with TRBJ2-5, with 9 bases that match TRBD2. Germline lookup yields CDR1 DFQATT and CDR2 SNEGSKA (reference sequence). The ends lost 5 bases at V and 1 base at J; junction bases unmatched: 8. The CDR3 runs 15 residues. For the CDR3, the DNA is TGCAGTGCTTTGACTAGCGGACGCGTCCAAGAGACCCAGTACTTC. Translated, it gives CSALTSGRVQETQYF.

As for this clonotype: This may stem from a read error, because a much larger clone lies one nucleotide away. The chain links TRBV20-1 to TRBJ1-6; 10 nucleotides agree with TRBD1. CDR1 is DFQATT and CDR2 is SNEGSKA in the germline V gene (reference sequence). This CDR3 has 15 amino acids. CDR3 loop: CSARARQGAGSPLRF. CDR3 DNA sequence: TGCAGTGCTAGAGCGCGACAGGGGGCAGGTTCACCCCTCCGCTTT.

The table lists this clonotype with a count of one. The CDR3 DNA reads TGCAGCGTTGAAGATGTAGGAGATACGCAGTATTTT. Protein sequence: CSVEDVGDTQYF. The chain combines TRBV29-1 with TRBJ2-3, with D hard to call. The length of the CDR3 is 12 residues. Germline CDR1 is SQVTM and CDR2 is ANQGSEA. V lost 0 bases, J lost 5 bases, and 6 bases lay in between.

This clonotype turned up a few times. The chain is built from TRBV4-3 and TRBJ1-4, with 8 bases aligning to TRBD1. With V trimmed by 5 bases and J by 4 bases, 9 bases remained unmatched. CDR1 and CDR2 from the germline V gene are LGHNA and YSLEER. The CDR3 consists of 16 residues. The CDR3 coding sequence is TGCGCCAGCAGCAGAAGTGGAGGACAGGGTAATGAAAAACTGTTTTTT. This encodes CASSRSGGQGNEKLFF.

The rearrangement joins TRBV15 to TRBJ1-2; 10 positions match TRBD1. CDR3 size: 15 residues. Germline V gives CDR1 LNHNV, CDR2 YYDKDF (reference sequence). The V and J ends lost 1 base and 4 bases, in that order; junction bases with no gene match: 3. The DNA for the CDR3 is TGTGCCACCAGCAGAGGGACAGGGGGGTCCTATGGCTACACCTTC. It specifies CATSRGTGGSYGYTF.

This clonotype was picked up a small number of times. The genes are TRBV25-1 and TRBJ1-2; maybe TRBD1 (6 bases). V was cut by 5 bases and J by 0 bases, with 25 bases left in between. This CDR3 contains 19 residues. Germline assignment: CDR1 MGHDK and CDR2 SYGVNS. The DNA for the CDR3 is TGTGCCAGCAGTCCGCGCACCGGGGACACGGCCAGTGCTAACTATGGCTACACCTTC. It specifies CASSPRTGDTASANYGYTF.

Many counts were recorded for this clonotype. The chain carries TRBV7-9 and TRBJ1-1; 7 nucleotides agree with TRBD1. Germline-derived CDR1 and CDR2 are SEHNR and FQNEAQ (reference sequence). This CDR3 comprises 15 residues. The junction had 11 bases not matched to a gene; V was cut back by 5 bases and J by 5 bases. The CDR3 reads CASSQLGQVKTEAFF. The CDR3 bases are TGTGCCAGCAGCCAACTCGGACAGGTAAAAACTGAAGCTTTCTTT. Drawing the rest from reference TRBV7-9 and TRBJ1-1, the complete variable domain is DTGVSQNPRHKITKRGQNVTFRCDPISEHNRLYWYRQTLGQGPEFLTYFQNEAQLEKSRLLSDRFSAERPKGSFSTLEIQRTEQGDSAMYLCASSQLGQVKTEAFFGQGTRLTVV.

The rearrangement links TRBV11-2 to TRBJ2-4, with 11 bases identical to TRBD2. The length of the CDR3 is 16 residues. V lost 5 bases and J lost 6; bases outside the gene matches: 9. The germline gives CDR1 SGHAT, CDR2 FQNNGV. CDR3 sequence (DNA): TGTGCCAGCAGCCCAGAGCTAGCGGGAGGCGGAAACATTCAGTACTTC. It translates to CASSPELAGGGNIQYF.